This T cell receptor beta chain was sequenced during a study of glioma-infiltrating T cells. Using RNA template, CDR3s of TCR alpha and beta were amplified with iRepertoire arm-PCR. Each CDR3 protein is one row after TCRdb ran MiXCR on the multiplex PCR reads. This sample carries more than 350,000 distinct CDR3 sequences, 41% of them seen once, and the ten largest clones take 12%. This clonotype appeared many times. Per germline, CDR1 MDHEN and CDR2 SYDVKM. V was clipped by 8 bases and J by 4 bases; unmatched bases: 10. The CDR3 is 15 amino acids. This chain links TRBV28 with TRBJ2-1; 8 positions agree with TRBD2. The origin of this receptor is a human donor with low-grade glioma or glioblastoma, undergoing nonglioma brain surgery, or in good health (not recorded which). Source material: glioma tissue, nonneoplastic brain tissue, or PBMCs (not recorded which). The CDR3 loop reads CASLTGTRNYNEQFF. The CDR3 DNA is TGTGCCAGCCTTACCGGGACTAGGAATTACAATGAGCAGTTCTTC.